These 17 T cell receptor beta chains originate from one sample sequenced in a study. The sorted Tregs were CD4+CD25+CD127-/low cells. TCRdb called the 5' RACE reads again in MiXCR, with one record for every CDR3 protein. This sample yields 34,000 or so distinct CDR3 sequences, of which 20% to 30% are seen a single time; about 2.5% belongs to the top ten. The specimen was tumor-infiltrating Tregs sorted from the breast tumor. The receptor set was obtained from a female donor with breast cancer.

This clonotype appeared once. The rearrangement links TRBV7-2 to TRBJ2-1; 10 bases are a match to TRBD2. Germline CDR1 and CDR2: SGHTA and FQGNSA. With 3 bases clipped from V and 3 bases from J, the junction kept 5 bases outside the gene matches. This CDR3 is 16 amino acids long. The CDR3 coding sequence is TGTGCCAGCAGCTTGATAAGGACTAGCGGCTACAATGAGCAGTTCTTC. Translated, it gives CASSLIRTSGYNEQFF.

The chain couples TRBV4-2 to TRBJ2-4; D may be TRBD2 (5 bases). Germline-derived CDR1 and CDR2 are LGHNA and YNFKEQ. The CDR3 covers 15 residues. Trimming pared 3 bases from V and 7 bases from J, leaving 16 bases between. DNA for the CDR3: TGTGCCAGCAGCCAGGAAGGACTCCCCCGGAACATTCAGTACTTC. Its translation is CASSQEGLPRNIQYF.

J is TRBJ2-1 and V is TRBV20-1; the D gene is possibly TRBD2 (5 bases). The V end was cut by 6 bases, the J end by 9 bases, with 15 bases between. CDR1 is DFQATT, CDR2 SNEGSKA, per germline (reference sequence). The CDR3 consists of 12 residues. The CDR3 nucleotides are TGCAGTGCCGAGCGGATCCGGCTTGAGCAGTTCTTC. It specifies CSAERIRLEQFF.

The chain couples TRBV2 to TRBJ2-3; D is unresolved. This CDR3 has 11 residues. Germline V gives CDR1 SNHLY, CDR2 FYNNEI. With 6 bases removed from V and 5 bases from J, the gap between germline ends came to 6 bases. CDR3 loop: CASSHKDTQYF. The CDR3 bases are TGTGCCAGCAGCCACAAAGATACGCAGTATTTT.

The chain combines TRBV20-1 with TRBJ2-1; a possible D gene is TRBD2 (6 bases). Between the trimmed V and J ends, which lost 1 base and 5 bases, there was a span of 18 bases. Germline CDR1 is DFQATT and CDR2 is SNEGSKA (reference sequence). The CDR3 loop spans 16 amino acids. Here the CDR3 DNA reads TGCAGTGCTAGAGGTCAGCGGGCCACAAGGAACAATGAGCAGTTCTTC. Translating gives CSARGQRATRNNEQFF.

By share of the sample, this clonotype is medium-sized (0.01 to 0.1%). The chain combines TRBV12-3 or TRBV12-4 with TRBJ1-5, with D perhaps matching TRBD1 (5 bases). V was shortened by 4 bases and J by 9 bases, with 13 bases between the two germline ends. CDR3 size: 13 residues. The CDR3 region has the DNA TGTGCCAGCAGTTCAACACAGGCAACGCCCCAGCATTTT. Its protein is CASSSTQATPQHF.

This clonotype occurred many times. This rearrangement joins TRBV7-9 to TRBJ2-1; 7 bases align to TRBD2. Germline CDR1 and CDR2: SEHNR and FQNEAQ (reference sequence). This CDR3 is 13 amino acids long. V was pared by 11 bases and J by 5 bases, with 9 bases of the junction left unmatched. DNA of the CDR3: TGTGCCTCAGTAGCGGGCGCAGACAATGAGCAGTTCTTC. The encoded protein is CASVAGADNEQFF.

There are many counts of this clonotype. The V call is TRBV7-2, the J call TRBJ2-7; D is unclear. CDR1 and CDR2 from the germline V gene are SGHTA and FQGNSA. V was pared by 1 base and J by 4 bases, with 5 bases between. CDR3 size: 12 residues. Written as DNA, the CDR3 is TGTGCCAGCAGCTTAGATTGGTACGAGCAGTACTTC. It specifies CASSLDWYEQYF.

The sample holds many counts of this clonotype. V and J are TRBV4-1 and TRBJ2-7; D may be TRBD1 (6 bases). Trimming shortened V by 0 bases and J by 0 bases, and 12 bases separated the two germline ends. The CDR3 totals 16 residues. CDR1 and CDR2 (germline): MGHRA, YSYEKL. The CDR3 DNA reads TGCGCCAGCAGCCAAGACTTCCAGGGGAGCTCCTACGAGCAGTACTTC. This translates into CASSQDFQGSSYEQYF.

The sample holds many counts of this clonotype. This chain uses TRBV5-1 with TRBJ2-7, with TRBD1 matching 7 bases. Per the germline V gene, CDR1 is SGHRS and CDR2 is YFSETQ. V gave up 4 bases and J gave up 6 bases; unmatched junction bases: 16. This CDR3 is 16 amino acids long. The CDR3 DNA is TGCGCCAGCAGCATTGGGACAGCCAGACCATCTACCGAGCAGTACTTC. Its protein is CASSIGTARPSTEQYF.

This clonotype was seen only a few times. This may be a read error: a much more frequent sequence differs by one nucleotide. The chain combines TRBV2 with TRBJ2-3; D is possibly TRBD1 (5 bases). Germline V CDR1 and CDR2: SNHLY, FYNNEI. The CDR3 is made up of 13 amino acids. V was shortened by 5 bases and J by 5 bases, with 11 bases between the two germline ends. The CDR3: CASSRQRGDTQYF. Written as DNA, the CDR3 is TGTGCCAGCAGTAGACAGCGAGGAGATACGCAGTATTTT.

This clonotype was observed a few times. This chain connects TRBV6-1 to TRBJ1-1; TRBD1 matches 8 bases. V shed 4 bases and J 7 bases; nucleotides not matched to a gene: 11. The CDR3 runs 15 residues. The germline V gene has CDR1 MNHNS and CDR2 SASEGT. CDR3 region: CASSGPGQGRGEAFF. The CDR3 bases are TGTGCCAGCAGTGGCCCCGGACAGGGTAGGGGTGAAGCTTTCTTT.

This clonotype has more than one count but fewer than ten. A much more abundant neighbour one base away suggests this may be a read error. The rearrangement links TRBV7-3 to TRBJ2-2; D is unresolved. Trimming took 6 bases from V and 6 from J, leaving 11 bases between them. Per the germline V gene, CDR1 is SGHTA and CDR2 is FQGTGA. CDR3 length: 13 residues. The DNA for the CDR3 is TGTGCCAGCAGTCGATCGGAATCCGGGGAGCTGTTTTTT. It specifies CASSRSESGELFF.

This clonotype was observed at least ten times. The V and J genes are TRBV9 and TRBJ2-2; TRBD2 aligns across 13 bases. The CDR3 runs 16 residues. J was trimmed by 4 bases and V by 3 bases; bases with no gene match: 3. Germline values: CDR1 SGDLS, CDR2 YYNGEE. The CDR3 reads CASSELAGGPTGELFF. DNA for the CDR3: TGTGCCAGCAGCGAACTAGCGGGAGGGCCCACCGGGGAGCTGTTTTTT.

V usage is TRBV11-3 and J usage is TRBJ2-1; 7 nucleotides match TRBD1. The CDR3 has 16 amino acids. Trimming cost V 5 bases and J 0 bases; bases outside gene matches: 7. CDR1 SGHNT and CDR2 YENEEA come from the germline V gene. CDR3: CASSLTGVNSYNEQFF. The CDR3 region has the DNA TGTGCCAGCAGCCTCACAGGGGTCAACTCCTACAATGAGCAGTTCTTC.

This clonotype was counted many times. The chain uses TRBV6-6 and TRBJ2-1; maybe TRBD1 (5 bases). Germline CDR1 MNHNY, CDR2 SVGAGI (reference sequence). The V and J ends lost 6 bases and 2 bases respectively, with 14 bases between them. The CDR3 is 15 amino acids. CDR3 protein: CASRPWGGTYNEQFF. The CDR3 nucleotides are TGTGCCAGCAGGCCCTGGGGCGGAACCTACAATGAGCAGTTCTTC.

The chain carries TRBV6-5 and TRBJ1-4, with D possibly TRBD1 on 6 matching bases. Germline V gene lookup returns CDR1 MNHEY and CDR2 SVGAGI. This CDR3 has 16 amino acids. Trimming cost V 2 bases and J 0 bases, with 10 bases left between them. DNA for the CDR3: TGTGCCAGCAGTTACAGGGGGGGGGCAACTAATGAAAAACTGTTTTTT. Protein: CASSYRGGATNEKLFF.